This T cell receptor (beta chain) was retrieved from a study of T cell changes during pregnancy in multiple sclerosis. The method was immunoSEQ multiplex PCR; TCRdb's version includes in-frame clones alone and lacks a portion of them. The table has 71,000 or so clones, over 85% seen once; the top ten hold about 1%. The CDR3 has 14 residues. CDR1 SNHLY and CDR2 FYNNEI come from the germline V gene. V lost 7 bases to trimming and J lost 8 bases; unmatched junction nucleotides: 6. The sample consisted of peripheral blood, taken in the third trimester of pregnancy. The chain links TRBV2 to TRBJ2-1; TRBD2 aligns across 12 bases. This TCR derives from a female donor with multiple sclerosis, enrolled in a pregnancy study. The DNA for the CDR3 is TGTGCCAGCAAGCGGACTAGCGGGACCGATGAGCAGTTCTTC. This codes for CASKRTSGTDEQFF.